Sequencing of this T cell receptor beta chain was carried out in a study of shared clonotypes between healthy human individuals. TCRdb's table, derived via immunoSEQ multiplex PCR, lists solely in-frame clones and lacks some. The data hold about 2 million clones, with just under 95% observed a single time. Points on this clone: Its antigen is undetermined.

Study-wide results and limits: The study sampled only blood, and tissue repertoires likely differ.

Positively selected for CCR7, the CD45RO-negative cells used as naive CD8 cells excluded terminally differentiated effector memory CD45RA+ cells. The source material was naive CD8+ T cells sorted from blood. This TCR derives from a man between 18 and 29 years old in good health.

This chain's CDR3 is CASSPRTGGFAYEQYF. Written as DNA, the CDR3 is TGTGCCAGCAGCCCCCGGACAGGGGGCTTTGCCTACGAGCAGTACTTC. The chain recombines TRBV7-9 with TRBJ2-7; 11 positions agree with TRBD1. The germline gives CDR1 SEHNR, CDR2 FQNEAQ (reference sequence). The CDR3 contains 16 residues. Losses at the gene ends were 5 bases for V and 2 bases for J; bases not matched to a gene: 8.